These 6 T cell receptor beta chains share one sample of origin, sequenced in a study of T cell repertoires in cytomegalovirus infection. TCRdb reprocessed the reads via MiXCR and lists one record per CDR3 protein. The profile shows around 900,000 distinct CDR3 sequences, less than 35% of them singletons. The antigens for these receptors are not known. The sequenced sample was cultured CD8+ T cells from PBMCs, obtained from culture after CMV antigen stimulation. These receptors were collected from a human donor in good health (CMV status not recorded). Some clones in this sample may be carry-over from other donors' samples.

The chain joins TRBV19 to TRBJ1-1; TRBD1 matches 8 bases. The CDR3 spans 14 residues. Germline V gene lookup returns CDR1 LNHDA and CDR2 SQIVND (reference sequence). V lost 6 bases to trimming and J lost 1 base; unmatched junction nucleotides: 4. The CDR3 DNA follows: TGTGCCAGTAGCAGGGACAGGCAGAACACTGAAGCTTTCTTT. Its translation: CASSRDRQNTEAFF.

The chain carries TRBV6-5 and TRBJ2-7, with 14 bases fitting TRBD2. Germline CDR1 and CDR2: MNHEY and SVGAGI. Trimming at V came to 5 bases and at J to 0 bases, leaving 12 bases not matched to a gene. This CDR3 has 19 residues. CDR3 protein: CASSLKAGLAGDSSYEQYV. CDR3 DNA sequence: TGTGCCAGCAGTCTAAAGGCGGGACTAGCGGGGGATAGCTCCTACGAGCAGTACGTC.

The chain employs TRBV6-5 and TRBJ2-3; the D is unclear. CDR3 length: 10 residues. Deletions cut 10 bases from V and 6 bases from J, with 8 bases between. In germline, CDR1 is MNHEY, CDR2 SVGAGI. For the CDR3, the DNA is TGTGCCACCCTGTACGATACGCAGTATTTT. It specifies CATLYDTQYF.

The gene calls are TRBV4-1 and TRBJ2-2; D call uncertain. Germline CDR1 reads MGHRA; CDR2 reads YSYEKL. This CDR3 is 13 amino acids long. Trimming shortened V by 0 bases and J by 9 bases, and 8 bases separated the two germline ends. CDR3 nucleotides: TGCGCCAGCAGCCAAGATTCCCGGCGGGAGCTGTTTTTT. Residues: CASSQDSRRELFF.

V gene TRBV4-1 combines with J gene TRBJ1-1; weak D call: TRBD1 (5 bases). CDR1 and CDR2 from the germline V gene are MGHRA and YSYEKL. CDR3 length equals 14 residues. V lost 1 base to trimming and J lost 5 bases, with 11 bases between them. In DNA, the CDR3 is TGCGCCAGCAGCCAAGGAGCGGGGCAGACTGAAGCTTTCTTT. As protein: CASSQGAGQTEAFF.

This clonotype was detected only once. The chain couples TRBV15 to TRBJ1-1; D gene unclear. The V end was cut by 0 bases, the J end by 5 bases, with 13 bases between. The CDR3 runs to 15 residues. Germline V gene lookup returns CDR1 LNHNV and CDR2 YYDKDF (reference sequence). CDR3 loop: CATSRDLDPGTEAFF. CDR3 coding DNA: TGTGCCACCAGCAGAGATCTAGACCCTGGGACTGAAGCTTTCTTT.